Listed below are T cell receptor beta chains from one sample, sequenced in a study of cytomegalovirus exposure and HLA in healthy donors. Sequenced by immunoSEQ multiplex PCR; TCRdb stores in-frame clones only, minus some. The sample carries 250,000 to 350,000 clones, about nine tenths recorded once. The sequenced sample was PBMCs. All receptors derive from a man aged 40-55 years in good health and CMV-seropositive. Both conserved end residues are part of each CDR3. D genes are given only for firm matches. A row's size may be missing; if present it is once, few, many or a size class.

D gene	V gene	clone size	J gene	CDR3 DNA	CDR3 protein
TRBD1	TRBV5-8	NA	TRBJ2-3	TGTGCCAGCAGCTTCGGACAGGGGAGCACAGATACGCAGTATTTT	CASSFGQGSTDTQYF
NA	TRBV4-1	NA	TRBJ1-1	TGCGCCAGCAGCCAAAGCACAGGGCCAGCTACTCAAGCTTTCTTT	CASSQSTGPATQAFF
NA	TRBV21-1	few	TRBJ2-7	TGTGCCAGCAACGAAGCCAGGACTACCCCCGAGCAGTACTTC	CASNEARTTPEQYF
NA	TRBV14	NA	TRBJ2-7	TGTGCCAGCAGCCAAGATAGCGACGAGCAGTACTTC	CASSQDSDEQYF
NA	TRBV6-5	NA	TRBJ1-5	TGTGCCAGCAGAACGGGGGACCTTGATCAGCCCCAGCATTTT	CASRTGDLDQPQHF
NA	TRBV7-3	NA	TRBJ2-3	TGTGCCAGCAGCTCCCCTTCAGATACGCAGTATTTT	CASSSPSDTQYF
NA	TRBV28	NA	TRBJ2-2	TGTGCCAGCAGCACGGACAGTAACACCGGGGAGCTGTTTTTT	CASSTDSNTGELFF
TRBD1	TRBV6-5	NA	TRBJ2-1	TGTGCCAGCAGCCTAGGGACAGGATACAATGAGCAGTTCTTC	CASSLGTGYNEQFF
TRBD2	TRBV5-4	NA	TRBJ2-1	TGTGCCAGCAGTTCCCTAGCGGGAGGAGGGTACAATGAGCAGTTCTTC	CASSSLAGGGYNEQFF
NA	TRBV7-6	NA	TRBJ2-2	TGTGCCAGCAGCGGGCAGGGGTCGAACACCGGGGAGCTGTTTTTT	CASSGQGSNTGELFF
NA	TRBV28	NA	TRBJ1-2	TGTGCCAGCAGTCCCAATTGGGCAGGGCCAGGCTACACCTTC	CASSPNWAGPGYTF
TRBD1	TRBV7-9	NA	TRBJ1-5	TGTGCCAGCAGCGAGGGACAGCCCAATCAGCCCCAGCATTTT	CASSEGQPNQPQHF
NA	TRBV2	NA	TRBJ1-1	TGTGCCAGCAAAGACAGCGTTATTACTGAAGCTTTCTTT	CASKDSVITEAFF
NA	TRBV25-1	NA	TRBJ1-1	TGTGCCAGCAGTGAATATATCGGTGGCACTAAAGCTTTCTTT	CASSEYIGGTKAFF
NA	TRBV6-5	NA	TRBJ1-1	TGTGCCAGCAGTTCCCATCAGGGTGATAACACTGAAGCTTTCTTT	CASSSHQGDNTEAFF
TRBD2	TRBV28	once	TRBJ2-1	TGTGCCAGCAGCACCGGGACTAGCGGGAGCAATGAGCAGTTCTTC	CASSTGTSGSNEQFF
NA	TRBV4-3	NA	TRBJ2-7	TGCGCCAGCAGCCAAGATCAGGGATCAGTCTACGAGCAGTACTTC	CASSQDQGSVYEQYF
NA	TRBV28	once	TRBJ2-7	TGTGCCAGCAGCAGCGGCGGTTACGAGCAGTACTTC	CASSSGGYEQYF
TRBD2	TRBV5-6	once	TRBJ2-5	TGTGCCAGCAGCTCTTTCGGGACTAGCGGGAGGGGACCGGGGGAGACCCAGTACTTC	CASSSFGTSGRGPGETQYF
NA	TRBV19	NA	TRBJ2-7	TGTGCCAGTAGTCCAGGGATAAGCTCCTACGAGCAGTACTTC	CASSPGISSYEQYF
NA	TRBV5-6	NA	TRBJ1-2	TGTGCCAGCAGCCGAGACTATTATGGCTACACCTTC	CASSRDYYGYTF
NA	TRBV6-5	once	TRBJ2-7	TGTGCCAGCAGTTACGCACCCGCCGGCTACGAGCAGTACTTC	CASSYAPAGYEQYF
NA	TRBV27	NA	TRBJ1-1	TGTGCCAGCAGTTGGTCCGCAGGGAACACTGAAGCTTTCTTT	CASSWSAGNTEAFF
TRBD1	TRBV28	NA	TRBJ1-5	TGTGCCAGCAGTCAACAGGGGATCAGTCAGCCCCAGCATTTT	CASSQQGISQPQHF
NA	TRBV11-2	NA	TRBJ2-7	TGTGCCAGCAGTCTCAATGGGGCCATGCACGAGCAGTACTTC	CASSLNGAMHEQYF
TRBD1	TRBV18	NA	TRBJ1-1	TGTGCCAGCTCACCTTCCGGGACAGCAAACTACCAAGCTTTCTTT	CASSPSGTANYQAFF
TRBD2	TRBV7-9	NA	TRBJ2-3	TGTGCCAGCAGTTGGGGCGGGGGGACAGATACGCAGTATTTT	CASSWGGGTDTQYF
NA	TRBV5-4	NA	TRBJ1-5	TGTGCCAGCAGCTTGGGAGGAGACAATCAGCCCCAGCATTTT	CASSLGGDNQPQHF
TRBD1	TRBV6-5	NA	TRBJ1-5	TGTGCCAGCAGGACGGACAGGCGGATAAATCAGCCCCAGCATTTT	CASRTDRRINQPQHF
TRBD2	TRBV7-8	NA	TRBJ2-1	TGTGCCAGCAGCCTGGGACTAGCGGGAGGGCGGGTGAACAATGAGCAGTTCTTC	CASSLGLAGGRVNNEQFF
NA	TRBV7-2	NA	TRBJ2-3	TGTGCCAGCAGCAAAACTAGCCGGTACACAGATACGCAGTATTTT	CASSKTSRYTDTQYF
NA	TRBV28	NA	TRBJ2-3	TGTGCCAGCAGTTCGCGGGGCCCCGGTATCGATACGCAGTATTTT	CASSSRGPGIDTQYF
TRBD1	TRBV7-9	NA	TRBJ1-2	TGTGCCAGCGACGACAGGGGGCGGAACGATGGCTACACCTTC	CASDDRGRNDGYTF
TRBD2	TRBV4-1	NA	TRBJ2-1	TGCGCCAGCAGCCAAGAAGGGGGAGGAGTAGCGGGGTTCAACAATGAGCAGTTCTTC	CASSQEGGGVAGFNNEQFF
NA	TRBV2	NA	TRBJ2-7	TGTGCCAGCAGTGAAGCCAACAGAGCCGCCTACGAGCAGTACTTC	CASSEANRAAYEQYF
TRBD2	TRBV25-1	NA	TRBJ2-5	TGTGCCAGCAGTGATAGAGGGAGCGGGAGGTACCAAGAGACCCAGTACTTC	CASSDRGSGRYQETQYF
TRBD1	TRBV5-6	few	TRBJ1-1	TGTGCCAGCAGCTCGGGACAGGGCGTTGGTGGCACTGAAGCTTTCTTT	CASSSGQGVGGTEAFF
TRBD1	TRBV19	few	TRBJ2-4	TGTGCCAGTAGTAGCGGACAGGAAAACATTCAGTACTTC	CASSSGQENIQYF
NA	TRBV11-2	NA	TRBJ2-1	TGTGCCAGCAGCGCGATCCCCGGGACTGCGAGACAATTCAATGAGCAGTTCTTC	CASSAIPGTARQFNEQFF
NA	TRBV30	NA	TRBJ1-6	TGTGCCGTTGGACGGGGGGGAAATTCACCCCTCCACTTT	CAVGRGGNSPLHF
NA	TRBV7-2	NA	TRBJ2-1	TGTGCCAGCAGCTTAGCGGGAGCAACCTACAATGAGCAGTTCTTC	CASSLAGATYNEQFF
NA	TRBV9	NA	TRBJ2-3	TGTGCCAGCAGCGTCACAGTAGGCACAGATACGCAGTATTTT	CASSVTVGTDTQYF